The clone carrying this TCR beta chain occurred a few times. The data were obtained in a study of regulatory dendritic cells for organ transplantation. This table comes from immunoSEQ multiplex PCR, and its TCRdb copy is limited to in-frame clones, with some not included. This table has about 28,000 clones, roughly 85% appearing once. CDR1 is MNHEY, CDR2 SVGAGI, per germline. This CDR3 is 13 amino acids long. V was pared by 8 bases and J by 9 bases, with 17 bases between. The chain recombines TRBV6-5 with TRBJ1-5; D is undetermined. The receptor was isolated from a human donor in good health. Specimen: naive CD8+ T cells from blood. Subset of the sample: CD45RA+ naive T cells. The CDR3 region has the DNA TGTGCCAGCCAGGTTGGGCCCCGGTCGCCCCAGCATTTT. It codes for CASQVGPRSPQHF.